This T cell receptor beta chain was identified during a study of T cell responses to AZD1222 COVID-19 vaccine. Points on this clone: The junction shows a germline mismatch at one end, possibly a read error.

The repertoire was sequenced with immunoSEQ multiplex PCR; TCRdb's copy has only in-frame clones and lacks some. This table has about 130,000 clones, 65% to 90% appearing once. This specimen consisted of peripheral blood, obtained 28 days after the second dose of the MenACWY control vaccine. The source of this sequence is an adult who received the MenACWY meningococcal vaccine as a control.

Here the CDR3 reads CASSIAAGGQKTQYF. CDR3 bases: TGTGCCAGTAGTATAGCAGCGGGGGGCCAAAAGACCCAGTACTTC. The rearrangement uses TRBV19 and TRBJ2-5; 9 nucleotides match TRBD2. Germline V gene data show CDR1 as LNHDA and CDR2 as SQIVND (reference sequence). The CDR3 is 15 residues long.